These T cell receptor beta chains were read from a single sample in a study of cytomegalovirus exposure and HLA in healthy donors. Profiled with immunoSEQ multiplex PCR; TCRdb holds only in-frame clones, not every one. Of around 140,000 clones listed, around 72% are singletons. The specimen sequenced was PBMCs. The receptors come from a woman aged 18 to 35 in good health and CMV-seronegative. CDR3s include the opening cysteine and the closing phenylalanine or tryptophan. A D gene is named only where the DNA matches it firmly. Expanded clones get a size class; other rows say once, few or many, or leave the size out.

d_gene	abundance	v_gene	j_gene	CDR3nt	CDR3aa
-	-	TRBV19	TRBJ2-3	TGTGCCAGTAGTATAGGGGCAGTCTTTAAAGTAGATACGCAGTATTTT	CASSIGAVFKVDTQYF
TRBD1	-	TRBV7-9	TRBJ2-7	TGTGCCAGCAGAAGGACAGGGACTCCCTACGAGCAGTACTTC	CASRRTGTPYEQYF
-	-	TRBV12-5	TRBJ1-1	TGTGCTAGTGGTTTAACAGGATCGAACACTGAAGCTTTCTTT	CASGLTGSNTEAFF
-	-	TRBV19	TRBJ1-5	TGTGCCAGTAGGATCGACAGGTACCAGCCCCAGCATTTT	CASRIDRYQPQHF
-	-	TRBV5-1	TRBJ2-5	TGCGCCAGCAGCTTGGATACAGGCGAAGAGACCCAGTACTTC	CASSLDTGEETQYF
TRBD1	-	TRBV19	TRBJ2-3	TGTGCCACCGCCCGGGACAGGGTTGCAGATACGCAGTATTTT	CATARDRVADTQYF
-	-	TRBV29-1	TRBJ2-7	TGCAGCGTTGAAGAGGGGGCCGAAGAGCAGTACTTC	CSVEEGAEEQYF
-	few	TRBV6-5	TRBJ2-6	TGTGCCAGCGGGGCGTACGGGGCCAACGTCCTGACTTTC	CASGAYGANVLTF
TRBD1	once	TRBV12-5	TRBJ2-2	TGTGCTAGTGATTTGGATTTTAACCCACAGGGGGTTGACGACACCGGGGAGCTGTTTTTT	CASDLDFNPQGVDDTGELFF
-	-	TRBV6-5	TRBJ2-7	TGTGCCAGCAGTCCCCGGGACACATCCTACGAGCAGTACTTC	CASSPRDTSYEQYF
TRBD1	once	TRBV5-1	TRBJ1-2	TGCGCCAGCAGCCCTAGGGACAGACTCTACTATGGCTACACCTTC	CASSPRDRLYYGYTF
TRBD2	-	TRBV2	TRBJ2-1	TGTGCCAGCGAAACTAGCGGGAGAAATGAGCAGTTCTTC	CASETSGRNEQFF
-	-	TRBV15	TRBJ2-7	TGTGCCACCAGCAGAGATAGGGGGGAGCAGTACTTC	CATSRDRGEQYF
-	-	TRBV6-5	TRBJ1-1	TGTGCCAGCAGGAGGGCGGGTAACACTGAAGCTTTCTTT	CASRRAGNTEAFF
TRBD2	-	TRBV13	TRBJ2-7	TGTGCCAGCAGCCTTAGCTTTGGGGAGGGTGCCGAGCAGTACTTC	CASSLSFGEGAEQYF
-	once	TRBV7-2	TRBJ2-7	TGTGCCAGCAGCTTAAACGTCAGGGAGGCGGTAAACGAGCAGTACTTC	CASSLNVREAVNEQYF
-	-	TRBV25-1	TRBJ1-2	TGTGCCAGCAGTGAATCCGCGGGTTATGGCTACACCTTC	CASSESAGYGYTF
-	-	TRBV2	TRBJ2-5	TGTGCCAGCAGTGTAGAGGGGACTGAGACCCAGTACTTC	CASSVEGTETQYF
-	-	TRBV30	TRBJ2-7	TGTGCCTGGAGTCGTAAACAGGGCCCCTACGAGCAGTACTTC	CAWSRKQGPYEQYF
TRBD2	few	TRBV7-8	TRBJ2-1	TGTGCCAGCAGCCGCGGTGGCGGGAGGGGAGAGCAGTTCTTC	CASSRGGGRGEQFF
-	-	TRBV5-6	TRBJ2-3	TGTGCCAGCAGCTTCGAGGGAGATACGCAGTATTTT	CASSFEGDTQYF
TRBD2	-	TRBV6-5	TRBJ2-7	TGTGCCAGCAGTTACCCCAGCGGGAGTTCGTACGAGCAGTACTTC	CASSYPSGSSYEQYF
-	-	TRBV7-9	TRBJ2-3	TGTGCCAGCAGTTTCCCAAGCTCGGATACGCAGTATTTT	CASSFPSSDTQYF
-	-	TRBV29-1	TRBJ2-2	TGCAGCGTAGACCTCGGCGGAACCGGGGAGCTGTTTTTT	CSVDLGGTGELFF
TRBD1	-	TRBV6-1	TRBJ1-5	TGTGCCAGCAGTCAGGACAGGGCTCAGCCCCAGCATTTT	CASSQDRAQPQHF
TRBD2	-	TRBV30	TRBJ2-3	TGTGCCTGGAGTGCGGGACTAGCGCCTCGGCTAAGCACAGATACGCAGTATTTT	CAWSAGLAPRLSTDTQYF
-	-	TRBV27	TRBJ1-1	TGTGCCAGCAGGGGGCGCCCCAACACTGAAGCTTTCTTT	CASRGRPNTEAFF